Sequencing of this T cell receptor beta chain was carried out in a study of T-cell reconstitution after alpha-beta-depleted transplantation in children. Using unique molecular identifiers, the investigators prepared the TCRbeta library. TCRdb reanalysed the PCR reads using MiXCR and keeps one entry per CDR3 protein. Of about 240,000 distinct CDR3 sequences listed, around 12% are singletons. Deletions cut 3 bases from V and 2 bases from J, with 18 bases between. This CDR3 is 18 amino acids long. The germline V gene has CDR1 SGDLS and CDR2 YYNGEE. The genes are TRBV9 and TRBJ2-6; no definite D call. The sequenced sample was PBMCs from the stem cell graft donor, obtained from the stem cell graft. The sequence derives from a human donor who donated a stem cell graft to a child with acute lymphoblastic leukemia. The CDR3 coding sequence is TGTGCCAGCAGCGCGCCCTACAATCAGGAGACTGGGGCCAACGTCCTGACTTTC. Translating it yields CASSAPYNQETGANVLTF.